This T cell receptor (beta chain) came from a study of T cell changes during pregnancy in multiple sclerosis. Only in-frame clones appear in the TCRdb table, and some are missing; sequencing was by immunoSEQ multiplex PCR. Of 45,000 or so clones detected, approximately 90% appear once; the ten largest clones hold about 2%. CDR1 is MNHNS, CDR2 SASEGT, per germline. This CDR3 spans 12 amino acids. V lost 9 bases and J 9 bases, leaving 17 bases between the germline ends. This sequence was found in a female donor with multiple sclerosis, enrolled in a pregnancy study. The sequences come from peripheral blood, collected in the first trimester of pregnancy. This chain joins TRBV6-1 and TRBJ2-5, with D possibly TRBD1 on 6 matching bases. The CDR3 region has the DNA TGTGCCAGTTTGACAGGTGCCAGGGCCCAGTACTTC. Translating it yields CASLTGARAQYF.